A selection of T cell receptor beta chains follows, all from one sample in a study of CD8 T cells in ankylosing spondylitis. TCRdb called the 5' RACE reads again in MiXCR, with one record for every CDR3 protein. The sample includes approximately 45,000 distinct CDR3 sequences, roughly 9.6% of them seen just once. The source material was blood, either unsorted or a sorted T cell fraction (not recorded which). Receptor source: a male donor with ankylosing spondylitis or in good health (not recorded which). Each CDR3 is given with its conserved first and last residue. D genes are given only for firm matches. Clone size is not always given. Where it is, it says once, few, many or a class for expanded clones.

>TRBD1|TRBV5-1|TRBJ1-2|few
TGCGCCAGCAGCACCCGGGACAGGGGCCCCTATGGCTACACCTTC
CASSTRDRGPYGYTF
>.|TRBV25-1|TRBJ1-2|many
TGTGCCAGCAGTGAATCCTTCACTGGCTACACCTTC
CASSESFTGYTF
>.|TRBV3-1|TRBJ2-2|few
TGTGCCAGCTGCCAGCGGTTTCGATATTCCGGGGAGCTGTTTTTT
CASCQRFRYSGELFF
>TRBD2|TRBV5-1|TRBJ2-7|few
TGCGCCAGCAGCAGCCCCTTGCCGGGGGGGGAGGATGGCAAGCAGTACTTC
CASSSPLPGGEDGKQYF
>.|TRBV12-3/TRBV12-4|TRBJ1-1|.
TGTGCCAGCAGTACGCGACCCCGTCTTAACACTGAAGCTTTCTTT
CASSTRPRLNTEAFF
>TRBD1|TRBV28|TRBJ1-5|many
TGTGCCAGCAGTTCCGGGACAGGCAGCAATCAGCCCCAGCATTTT
CASSSGTGSNQPQHF
>TRBD2|TRBV2|TRBJ2-5|many
TGTGCCAGCAGTGAATTGGGACTAGGAGCAGAGACCCAGTACTTC
CASSELGLGAETQYF
>.|TRBV6-1|TRBJ2-7|many
TGTGCCAGCAGTGAACCCCTGGGGAGGGGGTCCTACGAGCAGTACTTC
CASSEPLGRGSYEQYF
>.|TRBV2|TRBJ1-1|many
TGTGCCAGCAGTGTAGCCAGGAACACTGAAGCTTTCTTT
CASSVARNTEAFF
>.|TRBV28|TRBJ2-2|many
TGTGCCAGCAGCCTACTTCCCTCCGGGGGCAGCACCGGGGAGCTGTTTTTT
CASSLLPSGGSTGELFF
>.|TRBV15|TRBJ1-1|many
TGTGCCACCAGCAGGGCGGCTCCGGGCACTGAAGCTTTCTTT
CATSRAAPGTEAFF
>.|TRBV12-3/TRBV12-4|TRBJ2-5|medium-sized
TGTGCCAGCAGTGCCAACTGGGCCCAAGAGACCCAGTACTTC
CASSANWAQETQYF
>.|TRBV14|TRBJ1-1|many
TGTGCCAGCAGCCGACAGGCAGCTTCGAACACTGAAGCTTTCTTT
CASSRQAASNTEAFF
>.|TRBV5-1|TRBJ2-2|.
TGCGCCAGCAGCTTACCCCCTAGTGGGAATACGAACACCGGGGAGCTGTTTTTT
CASSLPPSGNTNTGELFF
>TRBD1|TRBV5-1|TRBJ1-4|few
TGCGCCAGCAGCTTGGGGACAGGGGGAAGTGAAAAACTGTTTTTT
CASSLGTGGSEKLFF
>TRBD2|TRBV9|TRBJ2-5|.
TGTGCCAGCAGCTCCCCTAGCGGGACTTACCAAGAGACCCAGTACTTC
CASSSPSGTYQETQYF
>.|TRBV28|TRBJ2-7|many
TGTGCCAGCCAGGGATCCGGGCCCTACGAGCAGTACTTC
CASQGSGPYEQYF
>.|TRBV29-1|TRBJ1-2|few
TGCAGCGTTTTGGGTGGACAGAATTATGGCTACACCTTC
CSVLGGQNYGYTF
>.|TRBV12-3/TRBV12-4|TRBJ2-2|many
TGTGCCAGCAGTTCTGGGGTAGCTTCGAGGGAGCTGTTTTTT
CASSSGVASRELFF
>.|TRBV20-1|TRBJ1-1|many
TGCAGTGCTAGTAGAGCACTTGAAGCTTTCTTT
CSASRALEAFF
>.|TRBV5-1|TRBJ1-5|many
TGCGCCAGCAGCTTGGGGCAGGGAGATTATCAGCCCCAGCATTTT
CASSLGQGDYQPQHF
>TRBD1|TRBV5-1|TRBJ2-1|many
TGCGCCAGCAGCACCAGGACAGGTCCTAATGAGCAGTTCTTC
CASSTRTGPNEQFF
>.|TRBV7-2|TRBJ1-3|.
TGTGCCAGCAGCTTTCAGACGGAAGGAAACACCATATATTTT
CASSFQTEGNTIYF
>TRBD1|TRBV20-1|TRBJ2-2|few
TGCAGTGCTAGAGTCGGGACAGGGGATACCGGGGAGCTGTTTTTT
CSARVGTGDTGELFF
>.|TRBV12-3/TRBV12-4|TRBJ2-5|.
TGTGCCAGCAGTTTGAAGAGGATCGAGACCCAGTACTTC
CASSLKRIETQYF
>.|TRBV5-1|TRBJ1-5|many
TGCGCCAGCAGCCCGCTGGGTAGCAATCAGCCCCAGCATTTT
CASSPLGSNQPQHF
>.|TRBV27|TRBJ2-7|many
TGTGCCAGCAACCCGACCGGGACACGGATGGGGGAGCAGTACTTC
CASNPTGTRMGEQYF
>TRBD2|TRBV5-4|TRBJ2-2|many
TGTGCCAGCAGCTTGGAACTAGCGGCCGGTTACACCGGGGAGCTGTTTTTT
CASSLELAAGYTGELFF
>.|TRBV12-3/TRBV12-4|TRBJ1-5|many
TGTGCCAGCAGTTTAGCGAAAGGGCCCAATCAGCCCCAGCATTTT
CASSLAKGPNQPQHF
>.|TRBV28|TRBJ1-1|many
TGTGCCAGCAGTTTATTATACAACACTGAAGCTTTCTTT
CASSLLYNTEAFF
>.|TRBV3-1|TRBJ2-1|many
TGTGCCGCCGGGACAACGGGGCGGAGTGAGCAGTTCTTC
CAAGTTGRSEQFF
>.|TRBV6-1|TRBJ1-4|.
TGTGCCAGCAGTCCCCGGGGAACACAGGGCCTCGTTCGGGAAAAACTGTTTTTT
CASSPRGTQGLVREKLFF
>.|TRBV5-8|TRBJ1-1|many
TGTGCCAGCAGCTTGATCCGGGACACCTTGAACACTGAAGCTTTCTTT
CASSLIRDTLNTEAFF
>.|TRBV2|TRBJ1-5|many
TGTGCCAGCAGTGCGGGCGGGGGTGGTCAGCCCCAGCATTTT
CASSAGGGGQPQHF